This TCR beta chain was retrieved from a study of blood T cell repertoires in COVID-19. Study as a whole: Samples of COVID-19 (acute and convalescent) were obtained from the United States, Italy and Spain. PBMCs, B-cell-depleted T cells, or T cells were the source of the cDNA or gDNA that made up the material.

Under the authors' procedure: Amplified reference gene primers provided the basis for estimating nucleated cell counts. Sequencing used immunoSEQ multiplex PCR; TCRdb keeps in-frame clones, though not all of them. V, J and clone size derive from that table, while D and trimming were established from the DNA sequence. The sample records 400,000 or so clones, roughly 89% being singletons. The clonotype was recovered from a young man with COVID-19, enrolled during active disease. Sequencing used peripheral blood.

Here the CDR3 DNA reads TGCAGTGCTAGTTATGTAGGAGGAATGGAGACCCAGTACTTC. This encodes CSASYVGGMETQYF. The chain uses TRBV20-1 and TRBJ2-5, with a tentative D call TRBD2 (5 bases). CDR1 is DFQATT and CDR2 is SNEGSKA in the germline V gene (reference sequence). The CDR3 totals 14 residues. The V and J ends lost 3 bases and 5 bases respectively, with 16 bases between them.